This T cell receptor (beta chain) was sequenced for a study of blood T cell repertoires in COVID-19. Background on the study: Researchers got acute and convalescent COVID-19 samples from the United States, Italy and Spain. T cells, B-cell-depleted T cells, or PBMCs provided the cDNA or gDNA that served as material.

Here immunoSEQ multiplex PCR was the method, and the copy in TCRdb shows in-frame clones only, minus some. The data show approximately 230,000 clones, about 91% seen once. The CDR3 consists of 11 residues. The table lists this clone with a few counts. This sequence was found in a woman in her fifties or sixties with acute COVID-19. Sequenced material: PBMCs or T cells enriched from blood (not recorded which). The V gene is TRBV21-1, the J gene TRBJ2-7; TRBD1 is the table's D call and was not checked against the DNA. TRBV21-1 is a pseudogene locus. The CDR3 here is CASNSGLEQYF. The CDR3 DNA is TGTGCCAGCAACTCAGGGCTGGAGCAGTACTTC.